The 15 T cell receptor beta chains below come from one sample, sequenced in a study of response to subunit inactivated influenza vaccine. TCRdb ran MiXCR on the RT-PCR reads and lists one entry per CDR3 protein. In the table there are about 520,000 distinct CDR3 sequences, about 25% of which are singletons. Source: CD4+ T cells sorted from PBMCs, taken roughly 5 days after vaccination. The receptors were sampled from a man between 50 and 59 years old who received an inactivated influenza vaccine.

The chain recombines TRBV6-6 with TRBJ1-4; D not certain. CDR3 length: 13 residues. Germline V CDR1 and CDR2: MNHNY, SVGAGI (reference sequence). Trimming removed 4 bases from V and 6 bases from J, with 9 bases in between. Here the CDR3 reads CASSWRADEKLFF. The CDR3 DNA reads TGTGCCAGCAGTTGGCGGGCTGATGAAAAACTGTTTTTT.

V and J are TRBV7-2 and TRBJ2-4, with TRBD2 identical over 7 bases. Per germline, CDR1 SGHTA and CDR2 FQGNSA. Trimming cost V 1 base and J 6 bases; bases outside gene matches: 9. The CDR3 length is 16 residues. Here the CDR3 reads CASSLDWGGITNIQYF. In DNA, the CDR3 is TGTGCCAGCAGCTTAGACTGGGGGGGAATCACAAACATTCAGTACTTC.

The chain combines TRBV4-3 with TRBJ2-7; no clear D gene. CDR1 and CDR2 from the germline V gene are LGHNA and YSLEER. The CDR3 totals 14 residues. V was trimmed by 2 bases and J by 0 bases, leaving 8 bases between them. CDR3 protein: CASSQSLGSYEQYF. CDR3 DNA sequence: TGCGCCAGCAGCCAAAGTCTGGGCTCCTACGAGCAGTACTTC.

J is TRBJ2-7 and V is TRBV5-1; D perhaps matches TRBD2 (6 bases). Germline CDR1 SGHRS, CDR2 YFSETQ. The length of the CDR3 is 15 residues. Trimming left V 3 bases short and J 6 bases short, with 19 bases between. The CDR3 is CASSSMDGRLGEQYF. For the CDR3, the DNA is TGCGCCAGCAGCTCTATGGACGGGAGATTGGGCGAGCAGTACTTC.

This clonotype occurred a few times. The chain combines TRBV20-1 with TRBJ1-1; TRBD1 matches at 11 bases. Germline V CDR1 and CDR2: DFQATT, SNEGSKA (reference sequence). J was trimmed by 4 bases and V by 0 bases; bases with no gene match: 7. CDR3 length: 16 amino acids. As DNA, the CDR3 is TGCAGTGCTAGAGATCCTCGGACAGGGGGCTCCACTGAAGCTTTCTTT. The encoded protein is CSARDPRTGGSTEAFF.

CDR3 coding DNA: TGTGCCAGCAGTTTAGGGACAGAGTACTACGAGCAGTACTTC. Amino acid sequence: CASSLGTEYYEQYF. The V and J genes are TRBV12-3 or TRBV12-4 and TRBJ2-7; maybe TRBD1 (6 bases). The ends were cut back, 1 base at V and 3 bases at J, with 10 bases in the middle. This CDR3 is built from 14 residues.

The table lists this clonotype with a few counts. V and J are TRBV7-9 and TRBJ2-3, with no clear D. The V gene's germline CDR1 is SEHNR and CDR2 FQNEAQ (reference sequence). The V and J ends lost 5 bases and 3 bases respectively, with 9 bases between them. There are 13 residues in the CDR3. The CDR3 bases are TGTGCCAGCAGCCCGGACGTAACAGATACGCAGTATTTT. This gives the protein CASSPDVTDTQYF. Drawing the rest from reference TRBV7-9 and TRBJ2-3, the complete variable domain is DTGVSQNPRHKITKRGQNVTFRCDPISEHNRLYWYRQTLGQGPEFLTYFQNEAQLEKSRLLSDRFSAERPKGSFSTLEIQRTEQGDSAMYLCASSPDVTDTQYFGPGTRLTVL.

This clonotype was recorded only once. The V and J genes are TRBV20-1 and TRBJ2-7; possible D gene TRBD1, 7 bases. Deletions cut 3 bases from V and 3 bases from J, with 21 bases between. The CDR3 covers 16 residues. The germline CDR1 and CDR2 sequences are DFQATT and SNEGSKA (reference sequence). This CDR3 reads CSASLPRGAFDYEQYF. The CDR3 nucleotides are TGCAGTGCTAGCCTCCCCAGGGGGGCATTTGACTACGAGCAGTACTTC.

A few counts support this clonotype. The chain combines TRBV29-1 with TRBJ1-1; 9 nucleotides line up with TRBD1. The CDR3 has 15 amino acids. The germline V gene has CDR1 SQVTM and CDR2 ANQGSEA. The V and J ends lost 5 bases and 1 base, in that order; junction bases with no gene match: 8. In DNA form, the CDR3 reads TGCAGCGTTCCGCCGGGACAGGGAAAGAACACTGAAGCTTTCTTT. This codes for CSVPPGQGKNTEAFF.

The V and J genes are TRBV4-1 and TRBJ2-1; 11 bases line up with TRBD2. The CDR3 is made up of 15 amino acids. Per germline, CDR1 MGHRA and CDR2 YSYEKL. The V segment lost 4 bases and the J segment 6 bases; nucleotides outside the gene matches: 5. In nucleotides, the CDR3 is TGCGCCAGCAGCCCAGGACTAGCGGGCTTCAATGAGCAGTTCTTC. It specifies CASSPGLAGFNEQFF.

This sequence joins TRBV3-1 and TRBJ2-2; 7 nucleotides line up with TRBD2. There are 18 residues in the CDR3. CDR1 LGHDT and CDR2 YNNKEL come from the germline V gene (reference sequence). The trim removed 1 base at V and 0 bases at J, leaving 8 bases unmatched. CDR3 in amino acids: CASSQGLSGRTNTGELFF. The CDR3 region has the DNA TGTGCCAGCAGCCAAGGTCTTAGCGGGCGTACGAACACCGGGGAGCTGTTTTTT.

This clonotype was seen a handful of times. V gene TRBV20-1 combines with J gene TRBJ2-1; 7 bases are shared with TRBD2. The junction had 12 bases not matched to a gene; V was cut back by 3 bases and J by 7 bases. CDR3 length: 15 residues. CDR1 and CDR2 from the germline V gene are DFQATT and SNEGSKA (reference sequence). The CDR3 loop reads CSASRAAGAINEQFF. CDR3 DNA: TGCAGTGCTAGTAGGGCGGCGGGAGCGATAAATGAGCAGTTCTTC.

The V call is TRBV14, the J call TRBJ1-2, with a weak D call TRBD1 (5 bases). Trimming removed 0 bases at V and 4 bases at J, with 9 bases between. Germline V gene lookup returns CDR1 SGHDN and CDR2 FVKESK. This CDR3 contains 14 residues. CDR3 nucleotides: TGTGCCAGCAGCCAAGATTCCAGGGTCTATGGCTACACCTTC. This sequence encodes CASSQDSRVYGYTF.

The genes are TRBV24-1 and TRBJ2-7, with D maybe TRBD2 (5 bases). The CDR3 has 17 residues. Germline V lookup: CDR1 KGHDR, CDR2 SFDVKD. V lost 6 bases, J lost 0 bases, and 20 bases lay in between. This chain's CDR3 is CATSSGLTDSSSYEQYF. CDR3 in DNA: TGTGCCACCAGTTCAGGTTTAACGGACTCGAGCTCCTACGAGCAGTACTTC.

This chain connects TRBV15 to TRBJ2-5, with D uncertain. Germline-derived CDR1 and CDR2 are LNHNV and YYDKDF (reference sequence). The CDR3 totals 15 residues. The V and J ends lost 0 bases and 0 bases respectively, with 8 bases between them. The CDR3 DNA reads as TGTGCCACCAGCAGAGATCACCCGAACCAAGAGACCCAGTACTTC. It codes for CATSRDHPNQETQYF. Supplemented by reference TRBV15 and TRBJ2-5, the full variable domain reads DAMVIQNPRYQVTQFGKPVTLSCSQTLNHNVMYWYQQKSSQAPKLLFHYYDKDFNNEADTPDNFQSRRPNTSFCFLDIRSPGLGDTAMYLCATSRDHPNQETQYFGPGTRLLVL.